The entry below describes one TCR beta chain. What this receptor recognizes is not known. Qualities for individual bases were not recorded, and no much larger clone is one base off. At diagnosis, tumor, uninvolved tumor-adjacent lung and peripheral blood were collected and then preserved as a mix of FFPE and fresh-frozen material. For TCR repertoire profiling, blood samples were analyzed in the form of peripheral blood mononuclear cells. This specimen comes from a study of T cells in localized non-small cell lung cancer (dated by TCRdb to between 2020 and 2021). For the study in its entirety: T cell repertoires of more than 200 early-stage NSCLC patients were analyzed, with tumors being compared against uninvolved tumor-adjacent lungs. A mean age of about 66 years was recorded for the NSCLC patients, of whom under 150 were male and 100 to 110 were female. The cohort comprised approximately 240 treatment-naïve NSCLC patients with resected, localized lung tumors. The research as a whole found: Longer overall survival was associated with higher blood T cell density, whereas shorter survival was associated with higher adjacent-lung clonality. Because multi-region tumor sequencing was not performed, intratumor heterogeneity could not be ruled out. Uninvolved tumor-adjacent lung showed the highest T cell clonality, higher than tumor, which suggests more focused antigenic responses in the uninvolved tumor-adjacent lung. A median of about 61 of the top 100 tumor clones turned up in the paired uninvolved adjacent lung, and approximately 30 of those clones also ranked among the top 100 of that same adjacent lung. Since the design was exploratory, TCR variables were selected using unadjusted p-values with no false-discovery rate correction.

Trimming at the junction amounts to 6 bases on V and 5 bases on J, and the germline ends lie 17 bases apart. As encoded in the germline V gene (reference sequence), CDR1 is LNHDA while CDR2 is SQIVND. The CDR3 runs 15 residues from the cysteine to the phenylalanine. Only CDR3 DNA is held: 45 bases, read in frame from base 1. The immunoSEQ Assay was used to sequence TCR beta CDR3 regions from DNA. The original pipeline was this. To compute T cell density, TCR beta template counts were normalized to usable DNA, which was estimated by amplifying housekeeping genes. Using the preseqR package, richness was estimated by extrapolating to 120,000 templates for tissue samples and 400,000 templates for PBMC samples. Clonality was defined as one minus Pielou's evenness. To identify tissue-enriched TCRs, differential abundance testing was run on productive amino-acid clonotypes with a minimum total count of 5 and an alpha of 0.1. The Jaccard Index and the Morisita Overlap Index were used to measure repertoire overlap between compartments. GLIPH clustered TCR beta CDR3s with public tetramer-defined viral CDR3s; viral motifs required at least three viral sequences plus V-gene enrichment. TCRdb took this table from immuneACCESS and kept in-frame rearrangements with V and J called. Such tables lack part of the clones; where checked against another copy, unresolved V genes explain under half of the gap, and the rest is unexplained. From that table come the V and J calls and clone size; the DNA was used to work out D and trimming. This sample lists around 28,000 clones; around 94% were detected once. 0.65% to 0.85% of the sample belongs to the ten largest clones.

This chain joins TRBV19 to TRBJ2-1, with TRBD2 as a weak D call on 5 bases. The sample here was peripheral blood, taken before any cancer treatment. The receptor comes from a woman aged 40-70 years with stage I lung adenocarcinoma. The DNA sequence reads TGTGCCAGTAGCATCCTAGCAGTCCATAACAATGAGCAGTTCTTC. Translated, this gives CASSILAVHNNEQFF.